The sequence of this T cell receptor beta chain was determined in a study of blood T cell repertoires in COVID-19. Only a few counts were recorded for this clone. Using immunoSEQ multiplex PCR, the repertoire was profiled, and TCRdb retains in-frame clones only, with some absent. The table lists fewer than 70,000 clones, approximately 80% of them singletons, with 9% to 10% in the top ten. V shed 8 bases and J 0 bases; nucleotides not matched to a gene: 1. This CDR3 comprises 13 residues. Germline loops: CDR1 SNHLY, CDR2 FYNNEI. The sequence was obtained from a woman older than 75 with acute or convalescent COVID-19. The sample consisted of peripheral blood. The chain uses TRBV2 and TRBJ1-3, with 7 bases that match TRBD1. CDR3: CASRQGSGNTIYF. Written as DNA, the CDR3 is TGTGCCAGCCGACAGGGCTCTGGAAACACCATATATTTT.